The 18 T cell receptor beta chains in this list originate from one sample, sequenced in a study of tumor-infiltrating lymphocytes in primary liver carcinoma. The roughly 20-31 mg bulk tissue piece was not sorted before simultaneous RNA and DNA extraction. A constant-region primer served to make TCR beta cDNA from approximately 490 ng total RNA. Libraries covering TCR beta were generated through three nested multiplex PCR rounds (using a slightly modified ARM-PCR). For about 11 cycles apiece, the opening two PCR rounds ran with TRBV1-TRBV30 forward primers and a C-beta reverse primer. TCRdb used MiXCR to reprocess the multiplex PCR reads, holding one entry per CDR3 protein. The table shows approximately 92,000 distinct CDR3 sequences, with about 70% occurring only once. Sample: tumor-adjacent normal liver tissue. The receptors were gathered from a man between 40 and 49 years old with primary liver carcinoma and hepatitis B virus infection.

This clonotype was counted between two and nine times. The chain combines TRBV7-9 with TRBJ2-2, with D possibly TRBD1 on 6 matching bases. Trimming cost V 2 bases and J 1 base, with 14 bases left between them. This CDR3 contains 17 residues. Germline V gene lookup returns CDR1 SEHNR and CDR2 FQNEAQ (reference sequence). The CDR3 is CASSLLPGHQNTGELFF. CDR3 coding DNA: TGTGCCAGCAGCTTACTTCCGGGACACCAGAACACCGGGGAGCTGTTTTTT.

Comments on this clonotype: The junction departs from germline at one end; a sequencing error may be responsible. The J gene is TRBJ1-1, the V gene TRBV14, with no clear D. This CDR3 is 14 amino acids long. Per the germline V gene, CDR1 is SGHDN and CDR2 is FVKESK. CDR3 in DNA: TGTGCCAGCAGCCCAGGAACTGGGAACACTGAAGCTATCTTT. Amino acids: CASSPGTGNTEAIF.

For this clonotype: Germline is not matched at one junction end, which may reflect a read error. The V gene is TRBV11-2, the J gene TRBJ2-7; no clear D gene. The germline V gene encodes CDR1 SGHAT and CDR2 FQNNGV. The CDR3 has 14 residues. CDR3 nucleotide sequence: TGCGCCAGTAGCTTAACCGACGGAGCTTACGGGCAGTACTTC. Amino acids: CASSLTDGAYGQYF. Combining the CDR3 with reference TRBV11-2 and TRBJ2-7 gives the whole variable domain EAGVAQSPRYKIIEKRQSVAFWCNPISGHATLYWYQQILGQGPKLLIQFQNNGVVDDSQLPKDRFSAERLKGVDSTLKIQPAKLEDSAVYLCASSLTDGAYGQYFGPGTRLTVT.

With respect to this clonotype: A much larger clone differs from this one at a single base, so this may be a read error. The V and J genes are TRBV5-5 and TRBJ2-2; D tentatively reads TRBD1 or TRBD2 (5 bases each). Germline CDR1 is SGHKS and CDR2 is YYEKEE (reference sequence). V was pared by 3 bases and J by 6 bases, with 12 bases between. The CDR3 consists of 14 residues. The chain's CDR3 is CASSSMGDAGELFF. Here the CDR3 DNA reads TGTGCCAGCAGCTCGATGGGGGATGCCGGGGAGCTGTTTTTT.

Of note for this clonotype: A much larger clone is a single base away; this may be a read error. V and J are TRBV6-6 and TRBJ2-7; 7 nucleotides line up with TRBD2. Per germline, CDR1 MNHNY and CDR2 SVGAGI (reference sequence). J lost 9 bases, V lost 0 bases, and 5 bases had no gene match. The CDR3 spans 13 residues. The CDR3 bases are TGTGCCAGCAGTTACTCGGGGGGGTCCGGGCAGTACTTC. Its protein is CASSYSGGSGQYF.

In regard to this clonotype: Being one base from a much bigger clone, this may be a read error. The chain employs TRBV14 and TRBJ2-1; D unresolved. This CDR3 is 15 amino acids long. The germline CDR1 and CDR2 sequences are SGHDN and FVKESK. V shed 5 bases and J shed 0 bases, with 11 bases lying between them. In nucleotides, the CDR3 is TGTGCCAGCAGCTCCGATGGAAACTCCTACAATGAGCAGTTCTTC. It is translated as CASSSDGNSYNEQFF. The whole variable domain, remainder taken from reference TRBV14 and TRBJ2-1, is EAGVTQFPSHSVIEKGQTVTLRCDPISGHDNLYWYRRVMGKEIKFLLHFVKESKQDESGMPNNRFLAERTGGTYSTLKVQPAELEDSGVYFCASSSDGNSYNEQFFGPGTRLTVL.

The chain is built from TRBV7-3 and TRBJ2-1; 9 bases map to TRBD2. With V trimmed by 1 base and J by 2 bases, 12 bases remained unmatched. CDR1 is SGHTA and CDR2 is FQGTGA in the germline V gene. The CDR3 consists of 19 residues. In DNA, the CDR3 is TGTGCCAGCAGCTTAAGGGGGCCCCTAGCGGGGTACACCTACAATGAGCAGTTCTTC. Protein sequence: CASSLRGPLAGYTYNEQFF.

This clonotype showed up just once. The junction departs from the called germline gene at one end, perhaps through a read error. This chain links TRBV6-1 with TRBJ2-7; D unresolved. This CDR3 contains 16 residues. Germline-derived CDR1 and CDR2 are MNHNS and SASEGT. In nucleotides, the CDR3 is TGTGCCAGCAGCGAAGGTCAGGTAGGCACCTCCTACGAGCAGTACTTC. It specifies CASSEGQVGTSYEQYF.

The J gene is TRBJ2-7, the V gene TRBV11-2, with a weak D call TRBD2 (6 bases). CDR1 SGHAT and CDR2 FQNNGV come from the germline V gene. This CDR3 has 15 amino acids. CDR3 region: CTNSVGGTLPYEQYF. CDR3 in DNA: TGTACCAACAGCGTCGGCGGGACTCTACCCTACGAGCAGTACTTC.

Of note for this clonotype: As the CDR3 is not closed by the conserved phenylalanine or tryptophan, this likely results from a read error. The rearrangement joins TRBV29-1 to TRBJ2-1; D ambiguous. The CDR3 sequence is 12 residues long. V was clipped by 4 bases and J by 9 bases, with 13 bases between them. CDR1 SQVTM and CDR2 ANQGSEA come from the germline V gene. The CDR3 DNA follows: TGCAGCGTTGTTGGGTTGGGGTCTGAGCAGTTCCCC. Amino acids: CSVVGLGSEQFP.

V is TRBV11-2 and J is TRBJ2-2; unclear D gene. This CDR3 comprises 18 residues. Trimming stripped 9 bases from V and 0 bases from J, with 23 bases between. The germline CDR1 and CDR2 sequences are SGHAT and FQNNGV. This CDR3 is CASSRTEVAPPNTGELFF. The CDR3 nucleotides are TGTGCCAGTAGCCGTACCGAAGTGGCACCCCCGAACACCGGGGAGCTGTTTTTT.

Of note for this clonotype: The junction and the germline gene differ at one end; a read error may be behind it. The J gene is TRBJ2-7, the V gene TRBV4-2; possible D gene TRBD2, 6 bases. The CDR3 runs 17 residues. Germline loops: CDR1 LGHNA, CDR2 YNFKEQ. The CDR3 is CATTGPTGVYKSYEQYF. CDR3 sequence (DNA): TGTGCCACTACTGGACCAACGGGAGTTTATAAGTCCTACGAGCAATACTTC.

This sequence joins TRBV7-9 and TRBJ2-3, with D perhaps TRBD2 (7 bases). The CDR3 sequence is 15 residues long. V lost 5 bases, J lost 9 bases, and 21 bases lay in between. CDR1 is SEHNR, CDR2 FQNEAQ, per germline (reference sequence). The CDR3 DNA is TGTGCCAGCAGCCCTCCGGGGGGCGGCGCCCAGACGCAGTATTTT. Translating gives CASSPPGGGAQTQYF.

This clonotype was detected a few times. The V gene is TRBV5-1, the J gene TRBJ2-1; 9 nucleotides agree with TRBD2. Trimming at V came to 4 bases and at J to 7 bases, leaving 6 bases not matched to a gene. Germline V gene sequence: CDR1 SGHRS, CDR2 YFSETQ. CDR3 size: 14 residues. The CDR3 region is CASSPGTSRNEQFF. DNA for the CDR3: TGCGCCAGCAGCCCTGGGACTAGCCGGAATGAGCAGTTCTTC. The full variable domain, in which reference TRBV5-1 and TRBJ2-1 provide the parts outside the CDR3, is KAGVTQTPRYLIKTRGQQVTLSCSPISGHRSVSWYQQTPGQGLQFLFEYFSETQRNKGNFPGRFSGRQFSNSRSEMNVSTLELGDSALYLCASSPGTSRNEQFFGPGTRLTVL.

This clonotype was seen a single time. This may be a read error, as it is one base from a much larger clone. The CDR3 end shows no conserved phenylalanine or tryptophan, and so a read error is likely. CDR3 sequence: CASSSTSLAEETQYL. Here the CDR3 DNA reads TGTGCCAGCAGTTCCACCTCTCTAGCTGAAGAGACCCAGTACCTC. This sequence joins TRBV28 and TRBJ2-5; tentative D call: TRBD2 (5 bases). V was cut by 4 bases and J by 3 bases, with 15 bases left in between. The CDR3 is 15 residues long. The germline V gene encodes CDR1 MDHEN and CDR2 SYDVKM.

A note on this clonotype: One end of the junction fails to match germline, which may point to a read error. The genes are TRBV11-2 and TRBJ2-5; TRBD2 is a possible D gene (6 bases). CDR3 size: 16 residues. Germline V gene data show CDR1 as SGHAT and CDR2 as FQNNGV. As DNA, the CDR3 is TGTGTCAGCAGATCCAGGGACTCGGTCCACCAAGAGACCCAGGACTTC. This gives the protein CVSRSRDSVHQETQDF.

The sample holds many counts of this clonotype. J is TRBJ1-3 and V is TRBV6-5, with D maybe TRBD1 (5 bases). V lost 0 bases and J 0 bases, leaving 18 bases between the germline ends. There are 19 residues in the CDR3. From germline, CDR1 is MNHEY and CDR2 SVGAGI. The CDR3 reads CASSYSMGRARLSGNTIYF. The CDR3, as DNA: TGTGCCAGCAGTTACTCGATGGGCAGGGCCCGTCTCTCTGGAAACACCATATATTTT.

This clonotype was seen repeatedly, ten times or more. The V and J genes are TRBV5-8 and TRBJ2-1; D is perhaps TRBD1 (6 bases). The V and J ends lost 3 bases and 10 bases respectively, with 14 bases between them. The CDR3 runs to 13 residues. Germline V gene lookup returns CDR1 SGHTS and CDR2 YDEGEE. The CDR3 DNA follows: TGTGCCAGCAGCTACACCGGGACATCGGAGCAGTTCTTC. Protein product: CASSYTGTSEQFF. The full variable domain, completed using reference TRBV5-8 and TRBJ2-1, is EAGVTQSPTHLIKTRGQQATLRCSPISGHTSVYWYQQALGLGLQFLLWYDEGEERNRGNFPPRFSGRQFPNYSSELNVNALELEDSALYLCASSYTGTSEQFFGPGTRLTVL.